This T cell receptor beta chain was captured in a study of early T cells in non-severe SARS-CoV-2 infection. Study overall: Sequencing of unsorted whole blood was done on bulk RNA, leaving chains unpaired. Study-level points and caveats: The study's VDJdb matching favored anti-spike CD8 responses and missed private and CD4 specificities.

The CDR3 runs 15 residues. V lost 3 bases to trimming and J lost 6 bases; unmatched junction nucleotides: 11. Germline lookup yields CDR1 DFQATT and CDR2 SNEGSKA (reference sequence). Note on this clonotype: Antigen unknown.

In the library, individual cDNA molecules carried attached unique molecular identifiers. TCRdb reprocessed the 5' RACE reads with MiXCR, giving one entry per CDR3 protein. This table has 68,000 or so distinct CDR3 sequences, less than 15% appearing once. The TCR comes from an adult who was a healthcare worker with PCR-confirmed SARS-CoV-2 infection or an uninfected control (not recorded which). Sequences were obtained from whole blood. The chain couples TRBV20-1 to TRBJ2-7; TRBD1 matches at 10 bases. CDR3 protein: CSASDPSRTGGEQYF. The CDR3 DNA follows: TGCAGTGCTAGTGATCCCTCCAGGACAGGGGGCGAGCAGTACTTC.